These 18 T cell receptor beta chains were all obtained from the same sample, sequenced in a study of ipilimumab plus nivolumab after autologous stem cell transplantation. Clones were sequenced by immunoSEQ multiplex PCR, and TCRdb holds only the in-frame ones, with some missing. Of roughly 86,000 clones listed, about 83% were seen once; the top ten hold roughly 2%. The material sequenced was PBMCs, taken in a trial of ipilimumab plus nivolumab as post-transplant consolidation. These receptors originate from a male donor with diffuse large B-cell lymphoma.

The chain links TRBV7-7 to TRBJ1-1; the D is unclear. The CDR3 is 13 amino acids. Germline V gene data show CDR1 as SSHAT and CDR2 as FNYEAQ (reference sequence). With 10 bases removed from V and 0 bases from J, the gap between germline ends came to 12 bases. CDR3 protein: CATRRELNTEAFF. The CDR3 DNA reads as TGTGCCACTCGACGGGAACTGAACACTGAAGCTTTCTTT.

V is TRBV2 and J is TRBJ2-1, with 9 nucleotides matching TRBD1. This CDR3 has 15 amino acids. Unmatched junction bases numbered 3, after V lost 5 bases and J lost 1 base. Germline V lookup: CDR1 SNHLY, CDR2 FYNNEI. The CDR3 sequence is CASSQDRGSYNEQFF. CDR3 in DNA: TGTGCCAGCAGTCAAGACAGGGGGTCCTACAATGAGCAGTTCTTC.

J is TRBJ2-7 and V is TRBV6-5; D uncertain. Germline-derived CDR1 and CDR2 are MNHEY and SVGAGI. V was shortened by 7 bases and J by 0 bases, with 13 bases between the two germline ends. CDR3 size: 14 residues. The chain's CDR3 is CASKLTDYSYEQYF. As DNA, the CDR3 is TGTGCCAGCAAGTTAACCGATTACTCCTACGAGCAGTACTTC.

The table lists this clone with a few counts. This chain uses TRBV5-5 with TRBJ1-6, with TRBD1 as a possible D gene (5 bases). V gave up 0 bases and J gave up 14 bases, with 18 bases separating them. The CDR3 contains 15 residues. Germline V gives CDR1 SGHKS, CDR2 YYEKEE (reference sequence). In DNA, the CDR3 is TGTGCCAGCAGCTTGGACAGGCGCCCGGGCGGGTCCCTCCACTTT. Translated: CASSLDRRPGGSLHF.

The chain recombines TRBV6-6 with TRBJ1-1; the D is unclear. V was trimmed by 6 bases and J by 1 base, leaving 12 bases between them. The germline gives CDR1 MNHNY, CDR2 SVGAGI (reference sequence). The CDR3 loop spans 14 amino acids. The CDR3 coding sequence is TGTGCCAGCAGACTCCAGGACGGGAACACTGAAGCTTTCTTT. Its translation: CASRLQDGNTEAFF.

The chain uses TRBV7-7 and TRBJ2-7; 10 positions agree with TRBD2. The CDR3 loop spans 16 amino acids. With 2 bases clipped from V and 1 base from J, the junction kept 5 bases outside the gene matches. Per the germline V gene, CDR1 is SSHAT and CDR2 is FNYEAQ (reference sequence). Here the CDR3 DNA reads TGTGCCAGCAGCTTACCGGGACTAGCGCGTTCCTACGAGCAGTACTTC. It encodes CASSLPGLARSYEQYF.

The CDR3 here is CASSPSGGNTQYF. The CDR3 region has the DNA TGTGCCAGCAGCCCCTCGGGTGGGAATACGCAGTATTTT. The chain recombines TRBV7-9 with TRBJ2-3; D remains ambiguous. CDR3 size: 13 residues. With 5 bases removed from V and 7 bases from J, the gap between germline ends came to 13 bases. Looked up from germline, CDR1 is SEHNR and CDR2 is FQNEAQ (reference sequence). The full variable domain, in which reference TRBV7-9 and TRBJ2-3 provide the parts outside the CDR3, is DTGVSQNPRHKITKRGQNVTFRCDPISEHNRLYWYRQTLGQGPEFLTYFQNEAQLEKSRLLSDRFSAERPKGSFSTLEIQRTEQGDSAMYLCASSPSGGNTQYFGPGTRLTVL.

The gene calls are TRBV6-1 and TRBJ1-5; 7 bases are a match to TRBD1. The V and J ends lost 1 base and 7 bases, in that order; junction bases with no gene match: 4. The CDR3 spans 14 residues. In germline, CDR1 is MNHNS, CDR2 SASEGT. The CDR3 bases are TGTGCCAGCAGTGAAGGGACAGGCCGCCAGCCCCAGCATTTT. It is translated as CASSEGTGRQPQHF.

The rearrangement uses TRBV7-9 and TRBJ2-1, with 7 bases lining up with TRBD1. CDR3 length: 16 residues. Trimming removed 5 bases from V and 0 bases from J; junction bases left unmatched: 7. Germline-derived CDR1 and CDR2 are SEHNR and FQNEAQ (reference sequence). CDR3 nucleotide sequence: TGTGCCAGCAGCGTTCTCGGACAGGCCTCCTACAATGAGCAGTTCTTC. This translates into CASSVLGQASYNEQFF.

The chain recombines TRBV7-9 with TRBJ2-5, with 9 positions matching TRBD2. CDR1 is SEHNR and CDR2 is FQNEAQ in the germline V gene (reference sequence). The CDR3 sequence is 16 residues long. V gave up 1 base and J gave up 5 bases; unmatched junction bases: 8. CDR3 amino acids: CASSLDLAGTAETQYF. In DNA form, the CDR3 reads TGTGCCAGCAGCTTAGACCTAGCGGGGACAGCGGAGACCCAGTACTTC.

The chain employs TRBV5-1 and TRBJ1-1; no definite D call. This CDR3 has 16 residues. The V end was cut by 0 bases, the J end by 0 bases, with 12 bases between. Germline-derived CDR1 and CDR2 are SGHRS and YFSETQ. The CDR3 loop is CASSLGSGLMNTEAFF. In nucleotides, the CDR3 is TGCGCCAGCAGCTTGGGATCAGGTCTCATGAACACTGAAGCTTTCTTT. Combining the CDR3 with reference TRBV5-1 and TRBJ1-1 gives the whole variable domain KAGVTQTPRYLIKTRGQQVTLSCSPISGHRSVSWYQQTPGQGLQFLFEYFSETQRNKGNFPGRFSGRQFSNSRSEMNVSTLELGDSALYLCASSLGSGLMNTEAFFGQGTRLTVV.

This clone was detected once. The chain employs TRBV10-3 and TRBJ2-3, with a possible D match to TRBD1 (6 bases). The V end lost 6 bases, the J end lost 0 bases, and 13 bases lay between the germline ends. The CDR3 covers 15 residues. Germline V gene data show CDR1 as ENHRY and CDR2 as SYGVKD. DNA for the CDR3: TGTGCCATCAGCCGACAGGAGTTTAGCACAGATACGCAGTATTTT. Translation gives CAISRQEFSTDTQYF.

The genes are TRBV21-1 and TRBJ2-7; the table's D call TRBD2 went unverified against the DNA. TRBV21-1 is labeled a pseudogene. The CDR3 is 17 residues long. CDR3 protein: CASSKALAGGRCYEQYF. The CDR3 DNA is TGTGCCAGCAGCAAAGCGCTAGCGGGGGGGCGATGTTACGAGCAGTACTTC.

The chain is built from TRBV2 and TRBJ2-6; D may be TRBD1 (5 bases). CDR3 length: 18 residues. V dropped 7 bases and J dropped 0 bases, with 19 bases sitting between them. Germline V gene lookup returns CDR1 SNHLY and CDR2 FYNNEI. The CDR3 DNA reads TGTGCCAGCAAAGTAAGGGGATCGGGTAGCTCTGGGGCCAACGTCCTGACTTTC. It specifies CASKVRGSGSSGANVLTF.

The chain joins TRBV19 to TRBJ2-5; 11 bases map to TRBD2. The junction had 10 bases not matched to a gene; V was cut back by 3 bases and J by 4 bases. The CDR3 has 17 amino acids. Germline V gene lookup returns CDR1 LNHDA and CDR2 SQIVND (reference sequence). The CDR3 here is CASSMGVAGGPRETQYF. The DNA for the CDR3 is TGTGCCAGTAGTATGGGAGTAGCGGGGGGGCCCCGAGAGACCCAGTACTTC. Combining the CDR3 with reference TRBV19 and TRBJ2-5 gives the whole variable domain DGGITQSPKYLFRKEGQNVTLSCEQNLNHDAMYWYRQDPGQGLRLIYYSQIVNDFQKGDIAEGYSVSREKKESFPLTVTSAQKNPTAFYLCASSMGVAGGPRETQYFGPGTRLLVL.

The chain combines TRBV7-6 with TRBJ2-5; TRBD2 agrees at 9 bases. The CDR3 has 15 amino acids. Germline V lookup: CDR1 SGHVS, CDR2 FNYEAQ. J lost 5 bases, V lost 1 base, and 5 bases had no gene match. CDR3 loop: CASSLEAGGLETQYF. CDR3 DNA sequence: TGTGCCAGCAGCTTAGAGGCGGGGGGGTTGGAGACCCAGTACTTC.

This chain links TRBV2 with TRBJ2-1, with D perhaps TRBD1 (6 bases). Germline-derived CDR1 and CDR2 are SNHLY and FYNNEI. The V gene lost 4 bases and the J gene lost 7 bases, with 14 bases spanning the gap. This CDR3 comprises 14 residues. The CDR3 DNA reads as TGTGCCAGCAGTGGACTTCTCAGGGGAAATGAGCAGTTCTTC. This codes for CASSGLLRGNEQFF.

The V and J genes are TRBV9 and TRBJ1-3; D remains unclear. Between the trimmed V and J ends, which lost 2 bases and 1 base, there was a span of 7 bases. The germline gives CDR1 SGDLS, CDR2 YYNGEE. The CDR3 extends over 14 amino acids. The CDR3 region is CASSVRTSGNTIYF. The DNA of the CDR3 is TGTGCCAGCAGCGTGAGGACTTCTGGAAACACCATATATTTT.